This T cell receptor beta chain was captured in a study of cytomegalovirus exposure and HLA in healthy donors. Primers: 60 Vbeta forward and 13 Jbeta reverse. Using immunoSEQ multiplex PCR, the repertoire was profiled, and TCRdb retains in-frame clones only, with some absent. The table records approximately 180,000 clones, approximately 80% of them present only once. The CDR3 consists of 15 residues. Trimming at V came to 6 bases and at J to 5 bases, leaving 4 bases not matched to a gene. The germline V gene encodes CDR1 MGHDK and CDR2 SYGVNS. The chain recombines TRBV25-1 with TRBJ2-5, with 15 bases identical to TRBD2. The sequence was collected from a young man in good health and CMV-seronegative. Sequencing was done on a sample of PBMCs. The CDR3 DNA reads TGTGCCAGCAGGGGGACTAGCGGGGGGTGGGAGACCCAGTACTTC. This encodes CASRGTSGGWETQYF.